This TCR beta chain appears in the sequencing data of a study of control samples from healthy donors and cancer patients. Clones were read by immunoSEQ multiplex PCR, and TCRdb kept only the in-frame ones, dropping some. The profile shows approximately 59,000 clones, around 87% of them singletons. This clone has just one count. V gave up 0 bases and J gave up 7 bases, with 19 bases separating them. From germline, CDR1 is LGHNA and CDR2 YNFKEQ. CDR3 length: 16 amino acids. This receptor was obtained from a woman aged 55-69 years with lung cancer. The chain couples TRBV4-2 to TRBJ2-7; the D gene could be TRBD1 or TRBD2 (6 bases each). Material for sequencing was PBMCs. CDR3 in amino acids: CASSQDISGAKWEQYF. The CDR3 bases are TGTGCCAGCAGCCAAGATATTTCGGGGGCCAAATGGGAGCAGTACTTC.